Each of the 16 T cell receptor beta chains below was sequenced from the same sample in a study of blood T cell repertoires in COVID-19. Here immunoSEQ multiplex PCR was the method, and the copy in TCRdb shows in-frame clones only, minus some. The sample consists of about 260,000 clones, 80% to 90% of them appearing once. Material: peripheral blood. Receptors originate from a man between 60 and 70 years old with acute or convalescent COVID-19.

This clone was seen just once. This chain uses TRBV29-1 with TRBJ2-3; the D is unclear. V was trimmed by 5 bases and J by 5 bases, leaving 17 bases between them. The V gene's germline CDR1 is SQVTM and CDR2 ANQGSEA. The CDR3 has 14 amino acids. This CDR3 is CSVLFPIELDTQYF. The CDR3, as DNA: TGCAGCGTTTTATTTCCCATAGAGCTAGATACGCAGTATTTT.

This clone was counted many times. V and J are TRBV6-2 or TRBV6-3 and TRBJ2-5; D might be TRBD2 (6 bases). Germline CDR1 reads MNHEY; CDR2 reads SVGEGT. There are 15 residues in the CDR3. The V end lost 2 bases, the J end lost 2 bases, and 12 bases lay between the germline ends. In DNA, the CDR3 is TGTGCCAGCAGTTACGGGGGGTCCCAACAAGAGACCCAGTACTTC. It is translated as CASSYGGSQQETQYF.

The genes are TRBV24-1 and TRBJ1-6; the D is unclear. Trimming pared 0 bases from V and 9 bases from J, leaving 14 bases between. CDR3 length equals 16 residues. CDR1 KGHDR and CDR2 SFDVKD come from the germline V gene. CDR3 in amino acids: CATSDLSIYPISPLHF. The CDR3 bases are TGTGCCACCAGTGATTTGAGCATATATCCAATTTCACCCCTCCACTTT.

The chain has TRBV4-1 and TRBJ2-3, with TRBD2 matching over 8 bases. Germline V gives CDR1 MGHRA, CDR2 YSYEKL. Trimming took 4 bases from V and 2 from J; bases not matched to a gene: 11. There are 17 residues in the CDR3. This chain's CDR3 is CASSRQASGQNTDTQYF. CDR3 sequence (DNA): TGCGCCAGCAGCCGTCAAGCTAGCGGGCAGAACACAGATACGCAGTATTTT.

The V gene is TRBV10-3, the J gene TRBJ2-3, with 9 bases matching TRBD1. V lost 6 bases to trimming and J lost 1 base; unmatched junction nucleotides: 2. The germline V gene encodes CDR1 ENHRY and CDR2 SYGVKD. This CDR3 is built from 14 residues. In DNA form, the CDR3 reads TGTGCCATCAGGGGACAGGGAGGCACAGATACGCAGTATTTT. This translates into CAIRGQGGTDTQYF.

The chain links TRBV6-5 to TRBJ1-3; 7 bases are shared with TRBD1. V lost 4 bases, J lost 4 bases, and 7 bases stayed unmatched. The CDR3 is 15 residues long. Germline V gene sequence: CDR1 MNHEY, CDR2 SVGAGI. CDR3 protein: CASSSVGTVGNTIYF. CDR3 nucleotide sequence: TGTGCCAGCAGTTCAGTCGGGACAGTGGGAAACACCATATATTTT.

The chain combines TRBV7-3 with TRBJ2-1; 16 bases are a match to TRBD2. Losses at the gene ends were 4 bases for V and 9 bases for J; bases not matched to a gene: 3. This CDR3 is 15 amino acids long. The germline gives CDR1 SGHTA, CDR2 FQGTGA. The CDR3 is CASSSGLAGGFEQFF. For the CDR3, the DNA is TGTGCCAGCAGCTCGGGACTAGCGGGGGGGTTTGAGCAGTTCTTC. Looking up the rest from reference TRBV7-3 and TRBJ2-1 gives the full variable domain: GAGVSQTPSNKVTEKGKYVELRCDPISGHTALYWYRQSLGQGPEFLIYFQGTGAADDSGLPNDRFFAVRPEGSVSTLKIQRTERGDSAVYLCASSSGLAGGFEQFFGPGTRLTVL.

This clone appeared a few times. The chain employs TRBV30 and TRBJ2-3; the match to TRBD1 covers 8 bases. Unmatched junction bases numbered 8, after V lost 0 bases and J lost 15 bases. CDR3 length equals 12 residues. Germline lookup yields CDR1 GTSNPN and CDR2 SVGIG (reference sequence). CDR3 DNA: TGTGCCTGGAGTGTACGGGGACAGGTTCTTTATTTT. The encoded protein is CAWSVRGQVLYF. The full variable domain, with the rest looked up from reference TRBV30 and TRBJ2-3, is SQTIHQWPATLVQPVGSPLSLECTVEGTSNPNLYWYRQAAGRGLQLLFYSVGIGQISSEVPQNLSASRPQDRQFILSSKKLLLSDSGFYLCAWSVRGQVLYFGPGTRLTVL.

The chain couples TRBV28 to TRBJ1-5; possible D gene TRBD1, 5 bases. CDR3 size: 16 residues. The germline V gene has CDR1 MDHEN and CDR2 SYDVKM. Trimming stripped 7 bases from V and 5 bases from J, with 21 bases between. CDR3 sequence reads: CASTTGRGWGDQPQHF. The CDR3 region has the DNA TGTGCCAGCACCACGGGAAGGGGTTGGGGGGATCAGCCCCAGCATTTT.

The V and J genes are TRBV28 and TRBJ2-1; 9 bases match TRBD2. Germline lookup yields CDR1 MDHEN and CDR2 SYDVKM. V gave up 3 bases and J gave up 3 bases; unmatched junction bases: 3. This CDR3 is 15 amino acids long. CDR3 in amino acids: CASSFAGGIYNEQFF. The CDR3 nucleotides are TGTGCCAGCAGTTTCGCGGGAGGGATCTACAATGAGCAGTTCTTC.

The genes are TRBV7-9 and TRBJ1-4, with D possibly being TRBD1 (5 bases). CDR3 length equals 16 residues. The germline gives CDR1 SEHNR, CDR2 FQNEAQ (reference sequence). With 1 base removed from V and 3 bases from J, the gap between germline ends came to 12 bases. The CDR3 DNA reads as TGTGCCAGCAGCTTAGTCAGCAGGGTGGCTAATGAAAAACTGTTTTTT. It encodes CASSLVSRVANEKLFF.

The chain combines TRBV12-3 or TRBV12-4 with TRBJ2-1; weak D call: TRBD1 (6 bases). Trimming stripped 2 bases from V and 8 bases from J, with 10 bases between. The CDR3 extends over 13 amino acids. The CDR3 sequence: CASSLRQGYEQFF. CDR3 sequence (DNA): TGTGCCAGCAGTTTAAGGCAGGGGTATGAGCAGTTCTTC.

The chain has TRBV20-1 and TRBJ2-7, with D maybe TRBD2 (5 bases). The CDR3 contains 11 residues. The ends were cut back, 2 bases at V and 7 bases at J, with 9 bases in the middle. The V gene's germline CDR1 is DFQATT and CDR2 SNEGSKA (reference sequence). The CDR3 DNA reads as TGCAGTGCTAGAACTACGGGAGAGCAGTACTTC. This sequence encodes CSARTTGEQYF.

This chain joins TRBV6-5 and TRBJ1-5; D gene unclear. The CDR3 runs to 13 residues. Trimming stripped 6 bases from V and 5 bases from J, with 11 bases between. Germline V gene sequence: CDR1 MNHEY, CDR2 SVGAGI. The CDR3 coding sequence is TGTGCCAGCAGGTCGGGTTTCGATCAGCCCCAGCATTTT. Protein: CASRSGFDQPQHF.

This clone has only a few counts. This sequence joins TRBV5-5 and TRBJ2-7; the match to TRBD1 covers 10 bases. The CDR3 extends over 16 amino acids. Trimming cost V 1 base and J 3 bases; bases outside gene matches: 7. Germline CDR1 is SGHKS and CDR2 is YYEKEE (reference sequence). The CDR3 nucleotides are TGTGCCAGCAGCTTGCTTCGGGACAGGGGAAGCTACGAGCAGTACTTC. It yields the protein CASSLLRDRGSYEQYF. The variable domain in full, with the rest retrieved from reference TRBV5-5 and TRBJ2-7, is DAGVTQSPTHLIKTRGQQVTLRCSPISGHKSVSWYQQVLGQGPQFIFQYYEKEERGRGNFPDRFSARQFPNYSSELNVNALLLGDSALYLCASSLLRDRGSYEQYFGPGTRLTVT.

The chain joins TRBV29-1 to TRBJ2-5, with 12 nucleotides matching TRBD2. There are 14 residues in the CDR3. Germline V gene data show CDR1 as SQVTM and CDR2 as ANQGSEA. With V trimmed by 5 bases and J by 4 bases, 5 bases remained unmatched. DNA for the CDR3: TGCAGCGTTTCTAGCGGGAGGGCCGGAGAGACCCAGTACTTC. This encodes CSVSSGRAGETQYF.